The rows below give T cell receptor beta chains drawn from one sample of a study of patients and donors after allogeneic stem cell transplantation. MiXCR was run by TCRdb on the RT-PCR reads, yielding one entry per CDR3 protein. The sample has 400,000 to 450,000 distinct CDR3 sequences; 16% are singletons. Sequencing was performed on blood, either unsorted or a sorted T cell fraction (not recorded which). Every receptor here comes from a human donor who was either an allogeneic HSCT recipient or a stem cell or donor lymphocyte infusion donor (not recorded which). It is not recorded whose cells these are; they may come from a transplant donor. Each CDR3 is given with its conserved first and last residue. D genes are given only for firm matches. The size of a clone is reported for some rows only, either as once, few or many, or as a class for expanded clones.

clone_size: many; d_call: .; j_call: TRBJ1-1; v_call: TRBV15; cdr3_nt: TGTGCCACCAGCAGAGATGGGCTTGGGGGGACTGAAGCTTTCTTT; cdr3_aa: CATSRDGLGGTEAFF
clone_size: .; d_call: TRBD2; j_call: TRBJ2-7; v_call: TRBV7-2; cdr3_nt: TGTGCCAGCAGCTTAGCAAATTCCCCGGGACTAATTCCCTACGAGCAGTACTTC; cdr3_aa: CASSLANSPGLIPYEQYF
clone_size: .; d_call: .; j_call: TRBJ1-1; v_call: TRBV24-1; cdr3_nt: TGTGCCACCAGTGACAATCGGGGGCTCACTGAAGCTTTCTTT; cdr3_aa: CATSDNRGLTEAFF
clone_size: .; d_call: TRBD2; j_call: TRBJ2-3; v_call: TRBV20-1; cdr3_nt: TGCAGTGCTAGAGAGCTGGGACTAGCGAGTTATACGCAGTATTTT; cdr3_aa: CSARELGLASYTQYF
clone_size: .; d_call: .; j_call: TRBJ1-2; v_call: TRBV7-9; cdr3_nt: TGTGCCAGCAGCATGGGACCTCTGGCTTACTATGGCTACACCTTC; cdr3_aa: CASSMGPLAYYGYTF
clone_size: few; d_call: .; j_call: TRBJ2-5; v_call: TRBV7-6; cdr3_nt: TGTGCCAGCAGCCTACTAGCTTTTGGCCAAGAGACCCAGTACTTC; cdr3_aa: CASSLLAFGQETQYF
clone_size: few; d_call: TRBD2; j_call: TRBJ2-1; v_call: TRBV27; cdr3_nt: TGTGCCAGCAGTCCCATCCGACTAGCGGGAGAATGGAATGAGCAGTTCTTC; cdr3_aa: CASSPIRLAGEWNEQFF
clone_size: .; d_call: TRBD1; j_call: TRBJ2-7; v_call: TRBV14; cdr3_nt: TGTGCCAGCAGCCAACCCGGGACAGTTGCCTACGAGCAGTACTTC; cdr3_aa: CASSQPGTVAYEQYF
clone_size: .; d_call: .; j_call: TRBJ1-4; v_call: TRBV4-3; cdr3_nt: TGCGCCAGCAGCCAAGGACAGAAGAATGAAAAACTGTTTTTT; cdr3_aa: CASSQGQKNEKLFF
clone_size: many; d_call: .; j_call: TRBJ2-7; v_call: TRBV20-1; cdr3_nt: TGCAGTGCTAGCCCTACCTACGAGCAGTACTTC; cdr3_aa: CSASPTYEQYF
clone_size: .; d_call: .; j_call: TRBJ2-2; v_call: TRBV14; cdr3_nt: TGTGCCAGCAGCCAAGAGGACGCGAACACCGGGGAGCTGTTTTTT; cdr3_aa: CASSQEDANTGELFF
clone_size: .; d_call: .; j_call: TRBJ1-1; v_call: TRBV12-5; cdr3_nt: TGTGCTAGTGGTTTGATAGTCCCAGGGAACACTGAAGCTTTCTTT; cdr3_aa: CASGLIVPGNTEAFF
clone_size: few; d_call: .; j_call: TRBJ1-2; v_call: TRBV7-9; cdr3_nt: TGTGCCAGCAGTTCCGACAGGACCTCTAACTATGGCTACACCTTC; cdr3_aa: CASSSDRTSNYGYTF
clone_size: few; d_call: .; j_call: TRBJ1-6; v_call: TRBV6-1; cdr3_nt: TGTGCCAGCAGGCCCTCCGATAGTTCACCCCTCCACTTT; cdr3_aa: CASRPSDSSPLHF
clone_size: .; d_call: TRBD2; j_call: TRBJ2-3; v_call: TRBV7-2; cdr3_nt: TGTGCCAGCAGCCCGGGGGCTAGCGGGGGGCCCACAGATACGCAGTATTTT; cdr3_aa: CASSPGASGGPTDTQYF
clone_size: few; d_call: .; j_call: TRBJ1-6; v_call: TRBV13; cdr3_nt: TGTGCCAGCAGCTCATCATGGGGGGATGGCTCACCCCTCCACTTT; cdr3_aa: CASSSSWGDGSPLHF
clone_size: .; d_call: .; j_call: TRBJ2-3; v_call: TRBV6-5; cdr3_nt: TGTGCCAGCACCTTAAAAGATACGCAGTATTTT; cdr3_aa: CASTLKDTQYF
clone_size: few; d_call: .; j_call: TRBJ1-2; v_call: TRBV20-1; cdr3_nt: TGCAGTGCTAGAGGTCGAGACAGCCGGGGCTACACCTTC; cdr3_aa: CSARGRDSRGYTF
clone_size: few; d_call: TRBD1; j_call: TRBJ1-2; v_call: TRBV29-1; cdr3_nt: TGCAGCGTACGCCCGCGAGACAGGGGGTTTGATGGCTACACCTTC; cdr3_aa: CSVRPRDRGFDGYTF
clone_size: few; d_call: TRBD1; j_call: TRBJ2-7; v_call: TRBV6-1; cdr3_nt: TGTGCCAGCAGTCGGGACAGGGGGCAGTACGAGCAGTACTTC; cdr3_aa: CASSRDRGQYEQYF
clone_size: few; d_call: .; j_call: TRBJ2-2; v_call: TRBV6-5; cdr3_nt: TGTGCCAGCAGTTACCGGGCGAACACCGGGGAGCTGTTTTTT; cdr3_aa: CASSYRANTGELFF
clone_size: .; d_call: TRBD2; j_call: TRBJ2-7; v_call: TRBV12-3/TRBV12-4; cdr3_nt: TGTGCCAGCAGCCCTCGACTAGCGGGGGGCTCAACCTACGAGCAGTACTTC; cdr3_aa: CASSPRLAGGSTYEQYF
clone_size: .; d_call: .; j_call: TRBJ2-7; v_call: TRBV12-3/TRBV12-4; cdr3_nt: TGTGCCAGCAGCCGGAATGGTTGGTACGAGCAGTACTTC; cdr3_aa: CASSRNGWYEQYF
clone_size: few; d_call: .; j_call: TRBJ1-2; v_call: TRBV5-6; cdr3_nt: TGTGCCAGCAGCTTGCGAGGGGGGAGCTATGGCTACACCTTC; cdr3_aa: CASSLRGGSYGYTF
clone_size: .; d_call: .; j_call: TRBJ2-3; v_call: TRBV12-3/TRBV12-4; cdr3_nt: TGTGCCAGCAGCCGTAGCGGAAAGGGGACAGATACGCAGTATTTT; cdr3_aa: CASSRSGKGTDTQYF
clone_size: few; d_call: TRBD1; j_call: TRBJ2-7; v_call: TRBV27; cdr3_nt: TGTGCCAGCAGTTTATCGGTTAGGACAGGGAGCTCCTACGAGCAGTACTTC; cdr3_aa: CASSLSVRTGSSYEQYF
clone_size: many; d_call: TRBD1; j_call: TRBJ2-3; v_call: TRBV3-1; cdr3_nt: TGTGCCAGCAGCGGGGGACAGTATACGCAGTATTTT; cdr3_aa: CASSGGQYTQYF
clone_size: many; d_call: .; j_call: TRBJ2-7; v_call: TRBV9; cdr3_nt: TGTGCCAGCAGCGTAGAGGTTGGGGCGACCTACGAGCAGTACTTC; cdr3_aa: CASSVEVGATYEQYF
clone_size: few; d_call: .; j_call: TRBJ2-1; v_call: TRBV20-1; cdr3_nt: TGCAGTGCTAGAGATCTTGGGACATCCTACAATGAGCAGTTCTTC; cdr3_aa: CSARDLGTSYNEQFF
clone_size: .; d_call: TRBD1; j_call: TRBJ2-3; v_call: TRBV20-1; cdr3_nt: TGCAGTGCTACCCCCGGGACAGGGGGCACAGATACGCAGTATTTT; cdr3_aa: CSATPGTGGTDTQYF
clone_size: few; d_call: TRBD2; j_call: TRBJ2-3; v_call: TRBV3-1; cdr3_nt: TGTGCCAGCAGTACCTCGCCCCCCCCTAAGCGGGAAAGCACAGATACGCAGTATTTT; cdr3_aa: CASSTSPPPKRESTDTQYF
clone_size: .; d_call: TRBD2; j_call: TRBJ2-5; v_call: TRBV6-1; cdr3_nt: TGTGCCAGCAGTGAAGGAGAGGCGGGAGAGATTTTCCAAGAGACCCAGTACTTC; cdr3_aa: CASSEGEAGEIFQETQYF
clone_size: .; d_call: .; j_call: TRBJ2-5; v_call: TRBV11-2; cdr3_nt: TGTGCCAGCAGCTTAGGGAGCAAAATGTACCAAGAGACCCAGTACTTC; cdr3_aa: CASSLGSKMYQETQYF